This TCR beta chain was sequenced during a study of regulatory T cells in long-lasting Graves disease. This CDR3 has 14 amino acids. The germline gives CDR1 SGDLS, CDR2 YYNGEE. The V segment lost 7 bases and the J segment 1 base; nucleotides outside the gene matches: 5. Comment on this clonotype: A far more abundant clone sits one base away, making this likely a read error.

According to the study, TCR beta libraries were built with iRepertoire HTBI primers and CDR3-region Arm-PCR. From the multiplex PCR reads, TCRdb called clonotypes with MiXCR, one entry per CDR3 protein. The sample consists of hundreds of thousands of distinct CDR3 sequences, roughly 13% of them appearing once. The sample's time point: newly diagnosed GD, antithyroid drugs for less than 3 months. Generation of the TCR library employed RNA extracted from PBMCs. These data were likewise used in another study, on T cells in Graves' hyperthyroidism and ophthalmopathy. This second report adds: The model predicted ophthalmopathy a median around 6.5 months before onset.

The receptor was derived from a man aged 25-40 years with Graves disease. The sample consisted of peripheral blood mononuclear cells (PBMCs), taken at new diagnosis, from a patient treated with antithyroid drugs. The chain has TRBV9 and TRBJ1-1, with 9 nucleotides matching TRBD1. The CDR3 loop reads CASGLGQGNTEAFF. The CDR3 nucleotides read TGTGCCAGCGGCTTGGGACAGGGGAACACTGAAGCTTTCTTT.